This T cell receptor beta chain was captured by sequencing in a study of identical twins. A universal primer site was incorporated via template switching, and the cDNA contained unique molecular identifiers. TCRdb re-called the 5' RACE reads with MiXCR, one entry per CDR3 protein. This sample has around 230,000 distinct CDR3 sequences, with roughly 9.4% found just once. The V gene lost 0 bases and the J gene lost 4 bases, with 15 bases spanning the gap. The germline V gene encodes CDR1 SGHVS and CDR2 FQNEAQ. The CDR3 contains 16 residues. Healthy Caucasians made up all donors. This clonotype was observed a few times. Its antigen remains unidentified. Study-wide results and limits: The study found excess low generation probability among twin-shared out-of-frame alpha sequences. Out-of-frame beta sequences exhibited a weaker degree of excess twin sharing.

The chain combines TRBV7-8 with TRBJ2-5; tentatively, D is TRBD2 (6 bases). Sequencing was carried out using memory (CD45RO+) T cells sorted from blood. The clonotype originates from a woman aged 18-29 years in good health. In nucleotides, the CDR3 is TGTGCCAGCAGCTTAGCGCGGGGCTTGGGGGGAGAGACCCAGTACTTC. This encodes CASSLARGLGGETQYF.